These T cell receptor beta chains were read from a single sample in a study of blood T cells in healthy people across ages. One entry per CDR3 protein, called by TCRdb with MiXCR from the 5' RACE reads. The sample has 540,000 or so distinct CDR3 sequences; around half are singletons. The sample consisted of blood. These receptors were collected from an elderly man in good health. The CDR3 runs from the conserved cysteine through the conserved F or W.

cdr3_aa: CASSLGPAGTYEQYF
v_call: TRBV5-1

cdr3_aa: CSARDRARGVTDTQYF
v_call: TRBV20-1

cdr3_aa: CASSDGRGETQYF
v_call: TRBV6-6

cdr3_aa: CASSQTSHSSYEQYF
v_call: TRBV9

cdr3_aa: CASGEQGQGVYEQYF
v_call: TRBV2

cdr3_aa: CASTEGGGPTDTQYF
v_call: TRBV2

cdr3_aa: CASRRGAGGDTQYF
v_call: TRBV27

cdr3_aa: CASSLVADTQYF
v_call: TRBV5-1

cdr3_aa: CASSLNSQETQYF
v_call: TRBV7-9

cdr3_aa: CASSQGPPYEQYF
v_call: TRBV3-1

cdr3_aa: CASSLSAGANVLTF
v_call: TRBV7-9

cdr3_aa: CASSNVKGQQETQFF
v_call: TRBV18

cdr3_aa: CASSSQTTNTGELFF
v_call: TRBV5-1

cdr3_aa: CASSSGTENQPQHF
v_call: TRBV12-3/TRBV12-4

cdr3_aa: CASSRDRGLSNEQFF
v_call: TRBV7-2

cdr3_aa: CASNLTSDYRYEQYF
v_call: TRBV7-8

cdr3_aa: CASGPSTVTQYF
v_call: TRBV12-5

cdr3_aa: CSASEGRVDFEQYF
v_call: TRBV20-1

cdr3_aa: CASSRRSFDEQYF
v_call: TRBV11-3

cdr3_aa: CASSQVKTGSSYEQYF
v_call: TRBV4-3

cdr3_aa: CSSGAAGGLNEQFF
v_call: TRBV20-1

cdr3_aa: CASSPFRRVAKNIQYF
v_call: TRBV6-6

cdr3_aa: CSAQGQGLRNIQYF
v_call: TRBV20-1

cdr3_aa: CSVDRGDTGELFF
v_call: TRBV29-1

cdr3_aa: CSARKAGGVHSEQYF
v_call: TRBV20-1

cdr3_aa: CASSRGGTAQYGQYF
v_call: TRBV7-2

cdr3_aa: CAISDRDSNYNEQFF
v_call: TRBV10-3

cdr3_aa: CASSQDLRGQTSGANVLTF
v_call: TRBV4-3

cdr3_aa: CASSQGAVIAKNIQYF
v_call: TRBV4-2

cdr3_aa: CASSLSDRETPYEQYF
v_call: TRBV27

cdr3_aa: CSARLPASRYEQYF
v_call: TRBV20-1

cdr3_aa: CASSLASGANTGELFF
v_call: TRBV5-1

cdr3_aa: CASKSGTGSYNEQFF
v_call: TRBV2

cdr3_aa: CASSIYGGLGYEQYF
v_call: TRBV6-5

cdr3_aa: CSAMPGQGNGYTF
v_call: TRBV20-1

cdr3_aa: CASSLGTSGSPPVYNEQYF
v_call: TRBV11-1

cdr3_aa: CASSSGQAGKYNEQFF
v_call: TRBV5-1

cdr3_aa: CAWMGSLNTEAFF
v_call: TRBV30

cdr3_aa: CSARKQTGFRVNEQFF
v_call: TRBV20-1

cdr3_aa: CASSSGGRLMAFF
v_call: TRBV7-2

cdr3_aa: CASSLRTGTGDADTQYF
v_call: TRBV11-1

cdr3_aa: CSASGGTGPPQHF
v_call: TRBV20-1

cdr3_aa: CASSPPGQGFIYEQYF
v_call: TRBV6-6

cdr3_aa: CASTPGGRSSYNEQFF
v_call: TRBV6-2/TRBV6-3

cdr3_aa: CASSRGGLQETQYF
v_call: TRBV7-9

cdr3_aa: CATTPSGPDTDTQYF
v_call: TRBV24-1

cdr3_aa: CASSWGLGVGQETQFF
v_call: TRBV5-5

cdr3_aa: CASSLEFETGRYGYTF
v_call: TRBV7-2

cdr3_aa: CASTAQGGYQPQHF
v_call: TRBV10-2

cdr3_aa: CASREDRGGYEQYF
v_call: TRBV6-5

cdr3_aa: CASSQVQGIEQFF
v_call: TRBV3-1